This paragraph covers one T cell receptor beta chain sequence. What it recognizes is unknown. As the sequencing template, cDNA was produced by extracting RNA and reverse transcribing it. Assay used: immunoSEQ multiplex PCR; TCRdb lists only in-frame clones, some missing. The data show around 250,000 clones, roughly two thirds seen once. These data come from a study of CD8+ T cells in alopecia areata. Study background: Treated patients were given oral tofacitinib, which was dosed at 5 to 10 mg twice daily. Patients took tofacitinib for 6 to 18 months, followed by 6 drug-free months. Findings and limits, study-wide: Between patients, shared TCR sequences were less clear than in mice. This was possibly due in part to HLA diversity in the patient population.

Collection of lesional scalp punch biopsies and peripheral blood was performed in alopecia areata patients. The CDR3 spans 14 residues. V was trimmed by 5 bases and J by 0 bases, leaving 8 bases between them. The germline gives CDR1 MNHEY, CDR2 SMNVEV (reference sequence). The chain combines TRBV27 with TRBJ1-3; no reliable D call. Source: CD4+ T cells sorted from blood, taken at week 0. This TCR was sampled from a human donor with alopecia areata. In DNA, the CDR3 is TGTGCCAGCAGTGGGTGGCCCTCTGGAAACACCATATATTTT. Translation: CASSGWPSGNTIYF.